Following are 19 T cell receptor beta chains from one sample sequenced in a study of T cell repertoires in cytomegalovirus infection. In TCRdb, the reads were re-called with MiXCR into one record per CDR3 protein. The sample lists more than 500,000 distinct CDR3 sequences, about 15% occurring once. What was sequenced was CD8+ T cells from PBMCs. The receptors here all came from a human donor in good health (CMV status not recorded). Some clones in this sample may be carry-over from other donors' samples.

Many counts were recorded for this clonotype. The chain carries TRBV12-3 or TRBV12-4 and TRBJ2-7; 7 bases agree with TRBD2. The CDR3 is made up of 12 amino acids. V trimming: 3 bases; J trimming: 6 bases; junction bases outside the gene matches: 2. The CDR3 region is CASSFPGGEQYF. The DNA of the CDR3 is TGTGCCAGCAGTTTCCCGGGAGGCGAGCAGTACTTC.

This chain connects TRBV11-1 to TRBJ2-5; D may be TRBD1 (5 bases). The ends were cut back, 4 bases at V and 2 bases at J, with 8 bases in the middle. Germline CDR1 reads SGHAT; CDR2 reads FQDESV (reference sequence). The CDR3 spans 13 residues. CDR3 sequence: CASSSQVQETQYF. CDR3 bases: TGTGCCAGCAGCTCACAGGTACAAGAGACCCAGTACTTC. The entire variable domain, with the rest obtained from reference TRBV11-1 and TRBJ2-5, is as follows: EAEVAQSPRYKITEKSQAVAFWCDPISGHATLYWYRQILGQGPELLVQFQDESVVDDSQLPKDRFSAERLKGVDSTLKIQPAELGDSAMYLCASSSQVQETQYFGPGTRLLVL.

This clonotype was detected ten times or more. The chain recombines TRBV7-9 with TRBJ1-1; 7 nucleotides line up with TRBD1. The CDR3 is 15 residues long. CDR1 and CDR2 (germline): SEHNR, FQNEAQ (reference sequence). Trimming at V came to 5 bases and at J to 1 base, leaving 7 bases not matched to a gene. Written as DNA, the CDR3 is TGTGCCAGCAGCCCCATAACAGGGGCGAACACTGAAGCTTTCTTT. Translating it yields CASSPITGANTEAFF. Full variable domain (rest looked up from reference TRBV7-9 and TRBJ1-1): DTGVSQNPRHKITKRGQNVTFRCDPISEHNRLYWYRQTLGQGPEFLTYFQNEAQLEKSRLLSDRFSAERPKGSFSTLEIQRTEQGDSAMYLCASSPITGANTEAFFGQGTRLTVV.

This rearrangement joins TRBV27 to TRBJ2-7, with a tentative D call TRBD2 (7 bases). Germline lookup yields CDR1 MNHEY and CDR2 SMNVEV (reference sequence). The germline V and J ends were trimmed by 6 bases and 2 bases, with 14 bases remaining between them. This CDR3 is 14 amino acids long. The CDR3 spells CASRWGRGPYEQYF. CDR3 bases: TGTGCCAGCAGATGGGGGCGGGGGCCCTACGAGCAGTACTTC.

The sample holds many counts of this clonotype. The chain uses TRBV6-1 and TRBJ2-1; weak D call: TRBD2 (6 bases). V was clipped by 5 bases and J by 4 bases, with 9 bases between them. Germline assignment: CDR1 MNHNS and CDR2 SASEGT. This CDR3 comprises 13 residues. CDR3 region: CASSSGTYNEQFF. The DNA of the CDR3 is TGTGCCAGCAGTTCCGGGACTTACAATGAGCAGTTCTTC.

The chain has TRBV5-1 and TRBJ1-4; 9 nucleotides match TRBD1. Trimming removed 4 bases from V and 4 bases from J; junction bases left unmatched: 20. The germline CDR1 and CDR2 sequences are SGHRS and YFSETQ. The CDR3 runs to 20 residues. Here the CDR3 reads CASSHYRSGQGSGSNEKLFF. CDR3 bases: TGCGCCAGCAGCCATTATCGTTCGGGACAGGGTTCTGGGAGTAATGAAAAACTGTTTTTT. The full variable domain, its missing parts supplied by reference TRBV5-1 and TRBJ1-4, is KAGVTQTPRYLIKTRGQQVTLSCSPISGHRSVSWYQQTPGQGLQFLFEYFSETQRNKGNFPGRFSGRQFSNSRSEMNVSTLELGDSALYLCASSHYRSGQGSGSNEKLFFGSGTQLSVL.

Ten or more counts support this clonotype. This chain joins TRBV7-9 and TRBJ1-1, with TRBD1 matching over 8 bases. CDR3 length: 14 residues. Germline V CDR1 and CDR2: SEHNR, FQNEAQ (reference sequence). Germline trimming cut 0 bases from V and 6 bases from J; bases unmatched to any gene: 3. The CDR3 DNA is TGTGCCAGCAGCTTAGCGGGACAGGCCCCTGAAGCTTTCTTT. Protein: CASSLAGQAPEAFF. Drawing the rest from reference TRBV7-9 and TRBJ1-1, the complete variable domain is DTGVSQNPRHKITKRGQNVTFRCDPISEHNRLYWYRQTLGQGPEFLTYFQNEAQLEKSRLLSDRFSAERPKGSFSTLEIQRTEQGDSAMYLCASSLAGQAPEAFFGQGTRLTVV.

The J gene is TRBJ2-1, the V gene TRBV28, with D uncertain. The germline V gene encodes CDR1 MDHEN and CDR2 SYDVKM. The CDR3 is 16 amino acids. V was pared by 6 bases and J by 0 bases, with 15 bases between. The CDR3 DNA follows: TGTGCCAGCAGCCCCTTCCGGGTACGCTCCTACAATGAGCAGTTCTTC. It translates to CASSPFRVRSYNEQFF.

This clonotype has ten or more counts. In DNA form, the CDR3 reads TGTGCCAGCAGTGAAGCGCTTCGGGGGTTCACAGATACGCAGTATTTT. Translation gives CASSEALRGFTDTQYF. V and J are TRBV2 and TRBJ2-3, with a possible D match to TRBD2 (6 bases). The V end lost 0 bases, the J end lost 2 bases, and 12 bases lay between the germline ends. Germline V gives CDR1 SNHLY, CDR2 FYNNEI. This CDR3 has 16 amino acids.

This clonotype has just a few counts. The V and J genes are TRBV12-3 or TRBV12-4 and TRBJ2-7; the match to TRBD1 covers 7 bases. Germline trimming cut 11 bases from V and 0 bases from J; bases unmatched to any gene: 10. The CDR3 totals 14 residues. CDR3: CASQIRTGSYEQYF. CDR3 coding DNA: TGTGCCTCACAGATCCGGACAGGCTCCTACGAGCAGTACTTC.

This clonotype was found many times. The CDR3 is CASSFIAGGVADTQYF. CDR3 nucleotide sequence: TGTGCCAGCAGCTTTATAGCGGGGGGGGTCGCGGATACGCAGTATTTT. The chain combines TRBV7-3 with TRBJ2-3; 11 positions agree with TRBD2. J was trimmed by 6 bases and V by 3 bases; bases with no gene match: 8. The germline gives CDR1 SGHTA, CDR2 FQGTGA. CDR3 length: 16 amino acids.

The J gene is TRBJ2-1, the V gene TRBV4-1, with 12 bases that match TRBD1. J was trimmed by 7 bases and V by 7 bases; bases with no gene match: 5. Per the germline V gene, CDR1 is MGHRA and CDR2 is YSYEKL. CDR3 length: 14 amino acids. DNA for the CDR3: TGCGCCAGCAAGGGACAGGGGGCGCAAAATGAGCAGTTCTTC. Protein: CASKGQGAQNEQFF.

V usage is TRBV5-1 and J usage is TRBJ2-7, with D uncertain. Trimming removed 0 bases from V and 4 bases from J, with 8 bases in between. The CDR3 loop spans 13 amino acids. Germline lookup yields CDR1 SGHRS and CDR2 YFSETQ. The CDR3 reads CASSLAGRYEQYF. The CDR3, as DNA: TGCGCCAGCAGCTTGGCCGGAAGGTACGAGCAGTACTTC.

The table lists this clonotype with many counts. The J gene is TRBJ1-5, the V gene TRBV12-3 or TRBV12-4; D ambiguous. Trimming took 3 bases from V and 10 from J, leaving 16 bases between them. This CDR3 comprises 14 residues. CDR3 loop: CASSLEGIQRPQHF. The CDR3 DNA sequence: TGTGCCAGCAGTTTGGAAGGGATTCAACGTCCCCAGCATTTT.

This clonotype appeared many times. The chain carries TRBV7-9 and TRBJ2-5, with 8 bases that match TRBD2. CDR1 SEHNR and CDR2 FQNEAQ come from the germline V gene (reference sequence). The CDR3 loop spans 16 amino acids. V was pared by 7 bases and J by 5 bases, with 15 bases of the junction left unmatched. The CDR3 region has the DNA TGTGCCAGCACTCCGGTCGATCCGGGGGGGCGTGAGACCCAGTACTTC. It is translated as CASTPVDPGGRETQYF.

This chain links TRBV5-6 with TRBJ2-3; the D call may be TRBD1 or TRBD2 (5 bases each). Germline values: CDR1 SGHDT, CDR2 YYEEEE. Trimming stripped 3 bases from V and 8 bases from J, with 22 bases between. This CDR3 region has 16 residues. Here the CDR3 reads CASSSYWGPSRGTQYF. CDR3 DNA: TGTGCCAGCAGCTCGTACTGGGGACCGTCCCGTGGTACGCAGTATTTT.

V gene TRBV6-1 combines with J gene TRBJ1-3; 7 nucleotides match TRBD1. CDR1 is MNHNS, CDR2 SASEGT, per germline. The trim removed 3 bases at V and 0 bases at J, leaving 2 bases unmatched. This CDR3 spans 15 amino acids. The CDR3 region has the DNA TGTGCCAGCAGTGACCGGGACAGCTCTGGAAACACCATATATTTT. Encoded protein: CASSDRDSSGNTIYF.

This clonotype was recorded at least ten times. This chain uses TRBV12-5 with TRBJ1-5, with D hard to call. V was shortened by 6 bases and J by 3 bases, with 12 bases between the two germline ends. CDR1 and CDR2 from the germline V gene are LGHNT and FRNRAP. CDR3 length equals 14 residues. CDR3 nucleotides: TGTGCTAGTGGCCTTACCGGAGCCAATCAGCCCCAGCATTTT. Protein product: CASGLTGANQPQHF.

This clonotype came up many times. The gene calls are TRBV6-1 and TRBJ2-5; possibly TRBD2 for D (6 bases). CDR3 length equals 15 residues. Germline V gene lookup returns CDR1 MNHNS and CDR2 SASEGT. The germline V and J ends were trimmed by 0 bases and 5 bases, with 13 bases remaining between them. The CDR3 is CASSEALLSGETQYF. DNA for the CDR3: TGTGCCAGCAGTGAAGCGCTTCTAAGCGGGGAGACCCAGTACTTC.